A single sample gave rise to the 13 T cell receptor beta chains below, sequenced in a study of blood T cell repertoires in COVID-19. Here immunoSEQ multiplex PCR was the method, and the copy in TCRdb shows in-frame clones only, minus some. This table has under 250,000 clones, 80% to 85% appearing once. The specimen was peripheral blood. All receptors derive from a woman aged 25 to 39 who had recovered from COVID-19.

This chain links TRBV27 with TRBJ2-7; D is perhaps TRBD2 (7 bases). V lost 8 bases to trimming and J lost 3 bases, with 14 bases between them. The germline gives CDR1 MNHEY, CDR2 SMNVEV (reference sequence). CDR3 length: 13 residues. CDR3 residues: CASRREGVYEQYF. In DNA form, the CDR3 reads TGTGCCAGCCGCAGGGAGGGGGTCTACGAGCAGTACTTC.

This chain joins TRBV28 and TRBJ1-2; 8 nucleotides align to TRBD1. V shed 6 bases, J shed 7 bases, and the junction held 1 base outside the gene matches. The germline V gene encodes CDR1 MDHEN and CDR2 SYDVKM. The CDR3 is 11 residues long. This chain's CDR3 is CASRDRVGYTF. CDR3 DNA sequence: TGTGCCAGCAGGGACAGGGTTGGCTACACCTTC.

This chain connects TRBV10-2 to TRBJ2-7; TRBD2 might be the D (6 bases). The germline CDR1 and CDR2 sequences are WSHSY and SAAADI. V was trimmed by 5 bases and J by 1 base, leaving 9 bases between them. CDR3 size: 13 residues. CDR3 sequence: CASSWGTSYEQYF. CDR3 nucleotides: TGCGCCAGCAGTTGGGGGACTTCCTACGAGCAGTACTTC.

The chain carries TRBV27 and TRBJ1-2; 10 nucleotides line up with TRBD1. Germline values: CDR1 MNHEY, CDR2 SMNVEV (reference sequence). J was trimmed by 0 bases and V by 3 bases; bases with no gene match: 10. The CDR3 has 18 residues. The CDR3: CASSLATPGTGANYGYTF. CDR3 coding DNA: TGTGCCAGCAGTTTGGCGACACCTGGGACAGGGGCTAACTATGGCTACACCTTC.

This clone was observed a few times. Distinct nucleotide sequences in the sample also encode this CDR3. V gene TRBV7-9 combines with J gene TRBJ1-5, with D unclear. Germline CDR1 reads SEHNR; CDR2 reads FQNEAQ (reference sequence). Trimming stripped 4 bases from V and 5 bases from J, with 6 bases between. The CDR3 extends over 12 amino acids. CDR3 sequence (DNA): TGTGCCAGCAGCTCCGGTGATCAGCCCCAGCATTTT. Translation: CASSSGDQPQHF.

The chain uses TRBV5-4 and TRBJ2-1; 9 nucleotides line up with TRBD1. The CDR3 loop spans 15 amino acids. Germline CDR1 reads SGHNT; CDR2 reads YYREEE (reference sequence). V lost 4 bases to trimming and J lost 12 bases; unmatched junction nucleotides: 14. CDR3 DNA: TGTGCCAGCAGCCGACCAATTGGACAGGGGACAGGGCAGTTCTTC. This sequence encodes CASSRPIGQGTGQFF.

This clone was detected only once. The chain couples TRBV4-2 to TRBJ2-1; maybe TRBD2 (5 bases). The CDR3 extends over 15 amino acids. V lost 5 bases, J lost 7 bases, and 18 bases lay in between. Germline CDR1 LGHNA, CDR2 YNFKEQ. CDR3 in DNA: TGTGCCAGCAGCGAAGCTACTAGTTTTGAGAATGAGCAGTTCTTC. Its protein is CASSEATSFENEQFF.

The chain recombines TRBV5-1 with TRBJ1-4; 7 nucleotides agree with TRBD1. The CDR3 has 13 amino acids. Germline CDR1 SGHRS, CDR2 YFSETQ. V shed 4 bases and J 7 bases; nucleotides not matched to a gene: 4. CDR3 coding DNA: TGCGCCAGCAGCAACCGGGACAGTGAAAAACTGTTTTTT. The encoded protein is CASSNRDSEKLFF.

This chain joins TRBV30 and TRBJ2-7; a weak D match, TRBD2 (5 bases). CDR3 length: 13 residues. CDR1 GTSNPN and CDR2 SVGIG come from the germline V gene (reference sequence). The V gene lost 2 bases and the J gene lost 6 bases, with 14 bases spanning the gap. The CDR3 spells CAWSQVGEIEQYF. The CDR3 coding sequence is TGTGCCTGGAGTCAGGTCGGGGAGATCGAGCAGTACTTC. Based on the CDR3 plus reference TRBV30 and TRBJ2-7, the full variable domain is SQTIHQWPATLVQPVGSPLSLECTVEGTSNPNLYWYRQAAGRGLQLLFYSVGIGQISSEVPQNLSASRPQDRQFILSSKKLLLSDSGFYLCAWSQVGEIEQYFGPGTRLTVT.

The chain links TRBV2 to TRBJ1-2; 8 positions agree with TRBD1. Germline V gives CDR1 SNHLY, CDR2 FYNNEI. Losses at the gene ends were 10 bases for V and 7 bases for J; bases not matched to a gene: 5. This CDR3 contains 11 residues. CDR3: CAIDRGRGYTF. The CDR3 DNA reads as TGTGCCATAGACAGGGGTCGTGGCTACACCTTC.

The chain employs TRBV2 and TRBJ1-6; D unclear. The CDR3 is made up of 15 amino acids. CDR1 is SNHLY and CDR2 is FYNNEI in the germline V gene. V shed 6 bases and J shed 7 bases, with 16 bases lying between them. CDR3 in DNA: TGTGCCAGCAGGGCCGAGGGATACGGAAATTCACCCCTCCACTTT. Amino acid sequence: CASRAEGYGNSPLHF.

V gene TRBV5-6 combines with J gene TRBJ1-4; 10 bases line up with TRBD1. This CDR3 is 15 amino acids long. After removal of 1 base from V and 7 bases from J, the junction contained 4 bases not matched to a gene. The germline gives CDR1 SGHDT, CDR2 YYEEEE. CDR3 sequence reads: CASSLPGTGVEKLFF. The DNA of the CDR3 is TGTGCCAGCAGCTTGCCCGGGACAGGGGTTGAAAAACTGTTTTTT.

The J gene is TRBJ2-7, the V gene TRBV11-2; 9 bases line up with TRBD1. This CDR3 is 14 amino acids long. The V and J ends lost 5 bases and 3 bases, in that order; junction bases with no gene match: 5. The germline V gene encodes CDR1 SGHAT and CDR2 FQNNGV. In DNA, the CDR3 is TGTGCCAGCAGCGTTGGGACAGGGCACTACGAGCAGTACTTC. Its translation is CASSVGTGHYEQYF.